Listed below are T cell receptor beta chains from one sample, sequenced in a study of shared clonotypes between healthy human individuals. Some clones are missing from TCRdb's copy, which holds only in-frame ones; the method was immunoSEQ multiplex PCR. The sample records some 800,000 clones, 80% to 95% being singletons. Specimen: naive CD8+ T cells sorted from blood. The receptors were sampled from a man aged 25-40 years in good health. The conserved cysteine and the conserved F or W are not part of the CDR3 here. Fields, in order: J gene, V gene, CDR3 protein.

TRBJ2-1,TRBV6-5,ASSYSFGGDEQF
TRBJ2-2,TRBV9,ASSVDAKNTGELF
TRBJ2-1,TRBV10-2,ASSEREGYEQF
TRBJ1-5,TRBV19,ASSMGVTEGRQPQH
TRBJ2-1,TRBV15,ATSRGGRASHNEQF
TRBJ2-1,TRBV9,ASSEGSNEQF
TRBJ2-7,TRBV29-1,SVLQGDRGHEQY
TRBJ2-7,TRBV6-5,ATWDGTYEQY
TRBJ2-6,TRBV6-5,ASSYGGSGANVLT
TRBJ2-7,TRBV7-9,ASSLVASGSRSYEQY
TRBJ2-7,TRBV19,ASSMAGGYEQY
TRBJ2-2,TRBV7-2,ASSLVHTGELF
TRBJ2-2,TRBV7-6,ASSYHRGPADTGELF
TRBJ2-4,TRBV25-1,ASTLDRSQPAKNIQY
TRBJ2-7,TRBV5-1,ASSLEFGRAYEQY
TRBJ1-1,TRBV7-8,ASSLVAGTEAF
TRBJ2-7,TRBV5-1,ASGSTGGGNEQY
TRBJ2-2,TRBV6-1,ACADSLNTGELF
TRBJ2-1,TRBV28,ASSPWTSTTPNEQF
TRBJ1-4,TRBV5-6,ASSQVNKVELF
TRBJ2-3,TRBV11-2,ASSFWTGVEDTQY
TRBJ2-1,TRBV7-6,ASSLEGGNGEQF